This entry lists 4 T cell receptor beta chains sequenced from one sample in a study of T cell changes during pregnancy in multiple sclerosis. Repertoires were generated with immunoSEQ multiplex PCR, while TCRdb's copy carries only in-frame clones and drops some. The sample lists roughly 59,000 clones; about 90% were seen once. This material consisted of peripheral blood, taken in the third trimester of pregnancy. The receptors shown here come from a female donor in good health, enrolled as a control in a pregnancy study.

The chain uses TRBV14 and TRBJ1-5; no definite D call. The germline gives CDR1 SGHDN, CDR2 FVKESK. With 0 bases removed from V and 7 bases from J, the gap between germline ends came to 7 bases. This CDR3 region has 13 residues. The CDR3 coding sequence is TGTGCCAGCAGCCAAGATCTACGGCAGCCCCAGCATTTT. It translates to CASSQDLRQPQHF.

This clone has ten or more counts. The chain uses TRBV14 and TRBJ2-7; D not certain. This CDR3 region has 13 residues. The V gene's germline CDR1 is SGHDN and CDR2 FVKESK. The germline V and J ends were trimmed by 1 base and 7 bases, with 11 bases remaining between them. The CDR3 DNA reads TGTGCCAGCAGCCAAGGGCTTGGGCTTGAGCAGTACTTC. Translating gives CASSQGLGLEQYF. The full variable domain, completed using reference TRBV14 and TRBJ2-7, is EAGVTQFPSHSVIEKGQTVTLRCDPISGHDNLYWYRRVMGKEIKFLLHFVKESKQDESGMPNNRFLAERTGGTYSTLKVQPAELEDSGVYFCASSQGLGLEQYFGPGTRLTVT.

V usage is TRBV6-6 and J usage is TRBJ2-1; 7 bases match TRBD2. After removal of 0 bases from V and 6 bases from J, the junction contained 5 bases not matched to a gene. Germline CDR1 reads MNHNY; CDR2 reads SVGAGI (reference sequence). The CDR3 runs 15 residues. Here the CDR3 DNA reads TGTGCCAGCAGTTACTCGACGGGGGGAGCCAATGAGCAGTTCTTC. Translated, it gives CASSYSTGGANEQFF.

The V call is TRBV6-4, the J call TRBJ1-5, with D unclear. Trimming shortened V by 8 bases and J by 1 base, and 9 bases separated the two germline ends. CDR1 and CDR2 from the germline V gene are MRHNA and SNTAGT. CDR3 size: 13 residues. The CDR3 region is CASSRQSNQPQHF. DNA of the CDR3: TGTGCCAGCTCGAGGCAGAGCAATCAGCCCCAGCATTTT.